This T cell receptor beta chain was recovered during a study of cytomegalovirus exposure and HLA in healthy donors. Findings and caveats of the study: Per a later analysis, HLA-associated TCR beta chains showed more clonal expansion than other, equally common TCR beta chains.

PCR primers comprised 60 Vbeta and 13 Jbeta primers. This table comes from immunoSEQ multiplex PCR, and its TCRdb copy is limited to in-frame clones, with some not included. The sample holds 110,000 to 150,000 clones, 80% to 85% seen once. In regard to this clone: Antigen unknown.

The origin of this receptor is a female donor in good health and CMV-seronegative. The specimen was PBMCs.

This CDR3 reads CASSPPGTDTQYF. The CDR3 region has the DNA TGTGCCAGCTCACCCCCGGGCACAGATACGCAGTATTTT. The chain carries TRBV18 and TRBJ2-3, with no clear D. This CDR3 is 13 amino acids long. The germline V gene has CDR1 KGHSH and CDR2 LQKENI. Trimming cost V 3 bases and J 1 base, with 5 bases left between them.